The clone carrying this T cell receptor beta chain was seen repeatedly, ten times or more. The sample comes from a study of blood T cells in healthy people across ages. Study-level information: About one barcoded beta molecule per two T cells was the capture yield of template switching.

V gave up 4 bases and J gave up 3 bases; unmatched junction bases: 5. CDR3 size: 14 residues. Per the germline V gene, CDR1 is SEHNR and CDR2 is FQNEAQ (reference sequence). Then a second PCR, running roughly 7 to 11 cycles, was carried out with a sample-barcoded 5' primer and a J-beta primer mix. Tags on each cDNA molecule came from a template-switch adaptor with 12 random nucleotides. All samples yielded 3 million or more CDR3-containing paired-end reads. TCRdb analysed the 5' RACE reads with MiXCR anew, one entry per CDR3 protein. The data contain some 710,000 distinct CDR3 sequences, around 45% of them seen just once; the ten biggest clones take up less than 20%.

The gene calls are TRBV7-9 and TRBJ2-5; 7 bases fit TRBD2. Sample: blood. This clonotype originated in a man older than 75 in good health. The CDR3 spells CASSYRDYEETQYF. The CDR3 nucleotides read TGTGCCAGCAGCTACCGGGACTATGAAGAGACCCAGTACTTC.